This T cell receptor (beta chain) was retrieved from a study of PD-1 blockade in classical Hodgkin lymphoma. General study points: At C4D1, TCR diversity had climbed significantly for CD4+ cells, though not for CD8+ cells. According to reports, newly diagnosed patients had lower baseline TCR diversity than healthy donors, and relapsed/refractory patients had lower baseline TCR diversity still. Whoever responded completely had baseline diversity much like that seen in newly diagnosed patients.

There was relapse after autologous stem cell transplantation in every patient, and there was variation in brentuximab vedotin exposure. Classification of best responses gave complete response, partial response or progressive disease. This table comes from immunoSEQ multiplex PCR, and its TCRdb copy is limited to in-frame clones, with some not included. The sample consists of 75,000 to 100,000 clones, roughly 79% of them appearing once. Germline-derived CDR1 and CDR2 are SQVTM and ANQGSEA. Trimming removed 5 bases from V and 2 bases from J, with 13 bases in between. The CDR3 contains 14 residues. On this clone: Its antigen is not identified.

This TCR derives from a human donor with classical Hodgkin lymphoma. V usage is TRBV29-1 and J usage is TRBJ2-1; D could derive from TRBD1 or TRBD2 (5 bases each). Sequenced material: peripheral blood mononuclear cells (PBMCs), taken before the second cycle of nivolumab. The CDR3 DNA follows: TGCAGCGTTTCTGGGGGTAAAACCTACAATGAGCAGTTCTTC. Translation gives CSVSGGKTYNEQFF.